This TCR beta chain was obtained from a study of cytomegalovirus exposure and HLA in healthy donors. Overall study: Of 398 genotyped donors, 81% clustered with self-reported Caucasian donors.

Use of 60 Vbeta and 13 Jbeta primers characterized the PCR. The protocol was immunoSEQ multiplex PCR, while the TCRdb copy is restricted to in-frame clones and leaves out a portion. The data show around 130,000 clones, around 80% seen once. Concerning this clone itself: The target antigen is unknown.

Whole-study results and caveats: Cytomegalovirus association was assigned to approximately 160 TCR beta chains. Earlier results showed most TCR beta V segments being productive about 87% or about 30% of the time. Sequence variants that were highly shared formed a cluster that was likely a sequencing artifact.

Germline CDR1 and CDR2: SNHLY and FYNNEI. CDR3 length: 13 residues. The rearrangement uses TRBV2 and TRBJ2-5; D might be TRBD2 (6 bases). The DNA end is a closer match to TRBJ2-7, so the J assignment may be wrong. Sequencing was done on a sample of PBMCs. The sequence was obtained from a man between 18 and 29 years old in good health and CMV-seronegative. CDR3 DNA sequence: TGTGCGGCGGGGTCGGGGTTGAACTACGAGCAGTACTTC. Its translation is CAAGSGLNYEQYF.